The entry below gives a single TCR beta chain sequence along with its context. What it binds is unknown. The method was immunoSEQ multiplex PCR; TCRdb's version includes in-frame clones alone and lacks a portion of them. The sample has fewer than 400,000 clones; roughly 80% are singletons. This specimen comes from a study of Ad26.COV2.S vaccination and SARS-CoV-2 variants. Noted treatment: 15 to 20 received Ad26.COV2.S at low or high dose, single or two shots; five or six received placebo; per-sample allocation not given. Collection of samples fell on day 63 after the first vaccine or placebo injection. In Boston, the donor was an adult between 18-55 years of age. Participants' vaccine, an Ad26 vector, delivered Wuhan-strain SARS-CoV-2 spike. The CDR3 has 16 residues. The germline V gene encodes CDR1 SNHLY and CDR2 FYNNEI. Deletions cut 5 bases from V and 4 bases from J, with 17 bases between. Overall study results and limits: It was vaccine recipients, not placebo recipients, who had the higher spike-specific TCR breadth. Substantial post-vaccination breadth of spike-specific CD8+ and CD4+ T cell responses was reported.

The sequencing used peripheral blood, collected in a trial of Ad26.COV2.S vaccine versus placebo. The chain carries TRBV2 and TRBJ2-2; maybe TRBD2 (6 bases). The receptor was derived from a person aged 18-60 years who received the Ad26.COV2.S COVID-19 vaccine or a placebo. CDR3 sequence (DNA): TGTGCCAGCAGTTCACCGACTAGTCCCCTCACCGGGGAGCTGTTTTTT. It translates to CASSSPTSPLTGELFF.